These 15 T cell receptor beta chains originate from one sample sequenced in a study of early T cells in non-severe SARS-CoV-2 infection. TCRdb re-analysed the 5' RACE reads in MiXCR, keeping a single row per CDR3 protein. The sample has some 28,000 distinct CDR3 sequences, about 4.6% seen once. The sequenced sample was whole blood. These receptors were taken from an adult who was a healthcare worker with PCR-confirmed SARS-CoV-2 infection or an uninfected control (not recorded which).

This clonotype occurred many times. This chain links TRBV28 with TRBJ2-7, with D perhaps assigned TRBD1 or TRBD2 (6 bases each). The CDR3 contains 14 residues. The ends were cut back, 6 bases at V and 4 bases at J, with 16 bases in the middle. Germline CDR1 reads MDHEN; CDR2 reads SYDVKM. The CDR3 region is CASSWKGGPYEQYF. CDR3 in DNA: TGTGCCAGCAGCTGGAAGGGGGGACCTTACGAGCAGTACTTC.

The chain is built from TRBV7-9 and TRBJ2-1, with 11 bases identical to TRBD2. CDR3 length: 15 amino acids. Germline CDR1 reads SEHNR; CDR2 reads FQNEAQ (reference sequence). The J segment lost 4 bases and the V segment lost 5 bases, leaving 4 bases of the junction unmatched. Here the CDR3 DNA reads TGTGCCAGCAGCGATCGACTAGCGGGATACAATGAGCAGTTCTTC. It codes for CASSDRLAGYNEQFF.

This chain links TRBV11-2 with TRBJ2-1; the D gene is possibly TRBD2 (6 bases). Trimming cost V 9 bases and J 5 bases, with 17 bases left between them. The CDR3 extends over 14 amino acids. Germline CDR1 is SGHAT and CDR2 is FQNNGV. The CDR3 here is CASSFAEGNNEQFF. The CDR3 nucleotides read TGTGCCAGTTCCTTCGCGGAGGGGAACAATGAGCAGTTCTTC.

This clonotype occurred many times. The CDR3 is CASSLNGQGAGEQYF. CDR3 DNA: TGCGCCAGCAGCTTGAATGGGCAGGGGGCAGGCGAGCAGTACTTC. The chain combines TRBV5-1 with TRBJ2-7; the match to TRBD1 covers 8 bases. Germline CDR1 reads SGHRS; CDR2 reads YFSETQ. Germline trimming cut 1 base from V and 6 bases from J; bases unmatched to any gene: 9. The CDR3 has 15 amino acids.

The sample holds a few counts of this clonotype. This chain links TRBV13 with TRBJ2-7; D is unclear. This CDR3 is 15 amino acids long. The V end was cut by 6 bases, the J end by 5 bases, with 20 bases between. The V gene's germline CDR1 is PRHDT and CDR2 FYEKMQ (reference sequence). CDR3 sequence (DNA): TGTGCCAGCAGTTTGTTAATGGAAGGGTCCGACGAGCAGTACTTC. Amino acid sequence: CASSLLMEGSDEQYF.

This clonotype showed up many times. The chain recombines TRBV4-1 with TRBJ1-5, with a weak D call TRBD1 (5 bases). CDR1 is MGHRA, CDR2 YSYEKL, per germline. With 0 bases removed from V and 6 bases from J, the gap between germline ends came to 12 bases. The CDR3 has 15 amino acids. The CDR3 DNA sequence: TGCGCCAGCAGCCAAGAACGGGGGAAGTTTCAGCCCCAGCATTTT. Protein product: CASSQERGKFQPQHF.

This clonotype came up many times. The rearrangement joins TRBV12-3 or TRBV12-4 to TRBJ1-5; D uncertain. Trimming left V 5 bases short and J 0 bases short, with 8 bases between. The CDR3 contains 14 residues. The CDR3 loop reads CASSDPYSNQPQHF. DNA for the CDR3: TGTGCCAGCAGTGACCCTTATAGCAATCAGCCCCAGCATTTT.

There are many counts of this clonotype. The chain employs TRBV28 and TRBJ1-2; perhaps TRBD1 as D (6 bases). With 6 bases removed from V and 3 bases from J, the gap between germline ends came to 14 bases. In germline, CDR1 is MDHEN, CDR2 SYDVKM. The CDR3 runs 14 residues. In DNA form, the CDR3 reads TGTGCCAGCAGACCATTAGCAGGGGACTATGGCTACACCTTC. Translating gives CASRPLAGDYGYTF.

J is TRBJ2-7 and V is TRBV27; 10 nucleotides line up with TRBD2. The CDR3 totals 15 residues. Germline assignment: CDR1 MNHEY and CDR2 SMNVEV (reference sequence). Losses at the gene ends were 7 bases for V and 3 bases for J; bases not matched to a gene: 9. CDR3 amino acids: CASKASGTSDYEQYF. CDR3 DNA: TGTGCCAGCAAAGCCTCCGGGACTAGCGACTACGAGCAGTACTTC.

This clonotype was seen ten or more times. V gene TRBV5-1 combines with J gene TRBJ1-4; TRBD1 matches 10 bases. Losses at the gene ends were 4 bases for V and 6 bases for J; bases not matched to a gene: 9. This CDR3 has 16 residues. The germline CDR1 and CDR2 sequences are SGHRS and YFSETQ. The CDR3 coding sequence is TGCGCCAGCAGCGGTCTGGGGACAGGGGCGGATGAAAAACTGTTTTTT. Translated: CASSGLGTGADEKLFF.

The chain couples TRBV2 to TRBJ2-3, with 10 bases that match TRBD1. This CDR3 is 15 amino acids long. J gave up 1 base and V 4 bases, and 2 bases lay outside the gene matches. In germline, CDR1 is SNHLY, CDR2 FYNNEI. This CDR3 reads CASSATGGGTDTQYF. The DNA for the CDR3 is TGTGCCAGCAGTGCGACAGGGGGCGGCACAGATACGCAGTATTTT.

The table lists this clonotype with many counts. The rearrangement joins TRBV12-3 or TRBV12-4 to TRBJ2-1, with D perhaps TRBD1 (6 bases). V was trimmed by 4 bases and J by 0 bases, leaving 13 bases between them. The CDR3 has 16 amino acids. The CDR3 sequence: CASSYSGVYSYNEQFF. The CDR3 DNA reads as TGTGCCAGCAGTTACTCAGGGGTATACTCCTACAATGAGCAGTTCTTC.

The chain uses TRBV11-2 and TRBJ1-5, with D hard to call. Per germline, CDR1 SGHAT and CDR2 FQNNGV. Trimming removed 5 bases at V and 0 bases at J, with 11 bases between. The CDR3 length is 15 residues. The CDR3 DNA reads TGTGCCAGCAGCCCCTGGATGTATAGCAATCAGCCCCAGCATTTT. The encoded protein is CASSPWMYSNQPQHF.

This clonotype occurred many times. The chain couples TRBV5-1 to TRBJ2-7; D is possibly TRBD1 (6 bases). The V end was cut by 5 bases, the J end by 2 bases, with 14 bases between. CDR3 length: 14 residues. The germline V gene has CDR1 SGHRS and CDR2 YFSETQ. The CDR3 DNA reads TGCGCCAGCAGAGTCTCAGGGGATACCTACGAGCAGTACTTC. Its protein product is CASRVSGDTYEQYF.

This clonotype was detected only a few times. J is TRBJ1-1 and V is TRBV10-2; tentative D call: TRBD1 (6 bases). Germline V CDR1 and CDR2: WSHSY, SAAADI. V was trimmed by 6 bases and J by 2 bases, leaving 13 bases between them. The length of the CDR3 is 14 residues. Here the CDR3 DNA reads TGCGCCAGCAGGCCCAGACAGGCCAACACTGAAGCTTTCTTT. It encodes CASRPRQANTEAFF.